Shown below are 29 T cell receptor beta chains from a single sample sequenced in a study of blood T cells in healthy people across ages. Together with a sample-barcoded 5' primer, a J-beta primer mix was included in a second PCR lasting about 7 to 11 cycles. TCRdb reprocessed the 5' RACE reads with MiXCR, giving one entry per CDR3 protein. Of around 1,500,000 distinct CDR3 sequences in the sample, 35% to 45% were seen once. The specimen sequenced was blood. The source of these receptors is a woman between 18 and 29 years old in good health.

V usage is TRBV9 and J usage is TRBJ2-7; D not certain. Trimming took 4 bases from V and 6 from J, leaving 11 bases between them. CDR3 length: 12 amino acids. Germline CDR1 is SGDLS and CDR2 is YYNGEE. CDR3 loop: CASSSQGFEQYF. CDR3 in DNA: TGTGCCAGCAGCTCGCAAGGGTTCGAGCAGTACTTC.

The CDR3 DNA sequence: TGTGCCAGCAGTGTTGGAGTAGGCCAAGAGACCCAGTACTTC. It specifies CASSVGVGQETQYF. This chain uses TRBV27 with TRBJ2-4; no definite D call. The J call could be wrong; TRBJ2-5 is a better fit for the DNA end. The CDR3 is made up of 14 amino acids. Looked up from germline, CDR1 is MNHEY and CDR2 is SMNVEV (reference sequence).

This clonotype came up a few times. The chain links TRBV6-6 to TRBJ2-7; no clear D gene. CDR3 length: 12 residues. Trimming left V 2 bases short and J 5 bases short, with 7 bases between. In germline, CDR1 is MNHNY, CDR2 SVGAGI (reference sequence). DNA of the CDR3: TGTGCCAGCAGTTACCCGAAGAACGAGCAGTACTTC. It is translated as CASSYPKNEQYF.

This clonotype occurred a few times. The chain has TRBV7-2 and TRBJ2-4; 11 nucleotides agree with TRBD1. With V trimmed by 3 bases and J by 2 bases, 6 bases remained unmatched. The CDR3 has 17 amino acids. Germline CDR1 is SGHTA and CDR2 is FQGNSA. This chain's CDR3 is CASSFLGQGASKNIQYF. The CDR3 DNA follows: TGTGCCAGCAGCTTCTTAGGACAGGGGGCTTCCAAAAACATTCAGTACTTC.

This clonotype was counted only a few times. This chain links TRBV4-1 with TRBJ2-1, with TRBD2 matching 11 bases. Germline V lookup: CDR1 MGHRA, CDR2 YSYEKL. J was trimmed by 8 bases and V by 1 base; bases with no gene match: 4. This CDR3 has 15 residues. The CDR3: CASSQVSGGGYEQFF. CDR3 nucleotide sequence: TGCGCCAGCAGCCAAGTTAGCGGGGGGGGCTATGAGCAGTTCTTC.

The rearrangement uses TRBV7-4 and TRBJ2-4; perhaps TRBD2 as D (5 bases). Germline CDR1 is SGHVT and CDR2 is SQSDAQ. Trimming stripped 5 bases from V and 1 base from J, with 15 bases between. The CDR3 totals 16 residues. DNA of the CDR3: TGTGCCAGCAGCCTGGGTAATACGGGGGCCAAAAACATTCAGTACTTC. Translation: CASSLGNTGAKNIQYF.

V is TRBV4-1 and J is TRBJ1-5; D is unclear. Germline V gene data show CDR1 as MGHRA and CDR2 as YSYEKL. The CDR3 has 15 amino acids. V was shortened by 1 base and J by 3 bases, with 10 bases between the two germline ends. CDR3 DNA sequence: TGCGCCAGCAGCCAAGGCGTCCCTTACAATCAGCCCCAGCATTTT. This gives the protein CASSQGVPYNQPQHF.

This clonotype was observed a few times. This chain links TRBV10-2 with TRBJ2-7; perhaps TRBD2 as D (5 bases). This CDR3 has 14 amino acids. Trimming removed 3 bases at V and 3 bases at J, with 12 bases between. CDR1 is WSHSY, CDR2 SAAADI, per germline. The CDR3 DNA reads TGCGCCAGCAGTGATATCGGACTGAACTACGAGCAGTACTTC. Its protein is CASSDIGLNYEQYF.

This clonotype appeared a single time. J is TRBJ1-5 and V is TRBV27; D might be TRBD1 (6 bases). Germline-derived CDR1 and CDR2 are MNHEY and SMNVEV (reference sequence). This CDR3 comprises 17 residues. The V and J ends lost 0 bases and 5 bases respectively, with 17 bases between them. The CDR3 nucleotides read TGTGCCAGCAGTTTATCGGGTGGTGGGGGGCCCGATCAGCCCCAGCATTTT. It specifies CASSLSGGGGPDQPQHF.

The chain has TRBV2 and TRBJ1-2, with TRBD1 matching over 8 bases. With 4 bases clipped from V and 8 bases from J, the junction kept 6 bases outside the gene matches. The germline V gene has CDR1 SNHLY and CDR2 FYNNEI. This CDR3 has 13 residues. The CDR3 loop is CASSGWTGNGYTF. CDR3 nucleotides: TGTGCCAGCAGTGGGTGGACAGGGAACGGCTACACCTTC.

As regards this clonotype: The junction and the germline gene differ at one end; a read error may be behind it. The V and J genes are TRBV6-1 and TRBJ2-3, with D maybe TRBD1 (5 bases). CDR1 and CDR2 (germline): MNHNS, SASEGT. The CDR3 totals 13 residues. The CDR3: CTSSRGSTDTQYF. CDR3 in DNA: TGTACCAGCAGTAGGGGAAGCACAGATACGCAGTATTTT.

The chain recombines TRBV6-1 with TRBJ2-1; 12 bases line up with TRBD2. With V trimmed by 3 bases and J by 4 bases, 16 bases remained unmatched. The germline CDR1 and CDR2 sequences are MNHNS and SASEGT. CDR3 length: 20 amino acids. In nucleotides, the CDR3 is TGTGCCAGCAGTGACCCGAAGGGACTAGCGGGCCTAATACCTTACAATGAGCAGTTCTTC. Protein sequence: CASSDPKGLAGLIPYNEQFF.

This clonotype appeared a few times. This chain connects TRBV27 to TRBJ1-2; D is undetermined. V shed 7 bases and J shed 3 bases, with 18 bases lying between them. CDR1 MNHEY and CDR2 SMNVEV come from the germline V gene (reference sequence). The CDR3 is made up of 15 amino acids. The CDR3 DNA sequence: TGTGCCAGCACCCTATTGGGCCGGCAGGACTATGGCTACACCTTC. Its translation is CASTLLGRQDYGYTF.

The gene calls are TRBV7-2 and TRBJ2-3; 11 nucleotides agree with TRBD2. V lost 3 bases to trimming and J lost 3 bases; unmatched junction nucleotides: 8. The germline CDR1 and CDR2 sequences are SGHTA and FQGNSA. The length of the CDR3 is 17 residues. In nucleotides, the CDR3 is TGTGCCAGCAGCTTCTTTTCTAGCGGGGGGCTGACAGATACGCAGTATTTT. Amino acid sequence: CASSFFSSGGLTDTQYF. Filled out from reference TRBV7-2 and TRBJ2-3, the complete variable domain reads GAGVSQSPSNKVTEKGKDVELRCDPISGHTALYWYRQSLGQGLEFLIYFQGNSAPDKSGLPSDRFSAERTGGSVSTLTIQRTQQEDSAVYLCASSFFSSGGLTDTQYFGPGTRLTVL.

This clonotype was detected only a few times. This chain links TRBV29-1 with TRBJ2-1; 7 positions agree with TRBD1. This CDR3 comprises 15 residues. The germline V gene encodes CDR1 SQVTM and CDR2 ANQGSEA. V was pared by 4 bases and J by 9 bases, with 15 bases of the junction left unmatched. The chain's CDR3 is CSVGGLGGGQGEQFF. As DNA, the CDR3 is TGCAGCGTTGGGGGGCTAGGGGGCGGTCAGGGTGAGCAGTTCTTC.

This clonotype was observed once. V gene TRBV5-1 combines with J gene TRBJ1-4; perhaps TRBD1 as D (5 bases). Germline CDR1 reads SGHRS; CDR2 reads YFSETQ. Trimming removed 4 bases at V and 8 bases at J, with 12 bases between. The CDR3 totals 13 residues. DNA of the CDR3: TGCGCCAGCAGCCTGTCGGGGGAGGAAAAACTGTTTTTT. The encoded protein is CASSLSGEEKLFF. The entire variable domain, with the rest obtained from reference TRBV5-1 and TRBJ1-4, is as follows: KAGVTQTPRYLIKTRGQQVTLSCSPISGHRSVSWYQQTPGQGLQFLFEYFSETQRNKGNFPGRFSGRQFSNSRSEMNVSTLELGDSALYLCASSLSGEEKLFFGSGTQLSVL.

This clonotype was counted only a few times. The chain joins TRBV28 to TRBJ1-2; 12 nucleotides line up with TRBD1. The CDR3 has 15 residues. V shed 4 bases and J 7 bases; nucleotides not matched to a gene: 7. Germline CDR1 reads MDHEN; CDR2 reads SYDVKM. Here the CDR3 DNA reads TGTGCCAGCAGTTCCTGGGACAGGGGGCGAGGTGGCTACACCTTC. This gives the protein CASSSWDRGRGGYTF.

The chain combines TRBV2 with TRBJ2-1, with D maybe TRBD2 (6 bases). Trimming took off 2 bases at V and 8 bases at J, with 16 bases between the two ends. CDR1 is SNHLY, CDR2 FYNNEI, per germline. This CDR3 has 15 residues. CDR3 amino acids: CASSESWGLLDEQFF. In DNA, the CDR3 is TGTGCCAGCAGTGAATCTTGGGGACTCCTGGATGAGCAGTTCTTC. Looking up the rest from reference TRBV2 and TRBJ2-1 gives the full variable domain: EPEVTQTPSHQVTQMGQEVILRCVPISNHLYFYWYRQILGQKVEFLVSFYNNEISEKSEIFDDQFSVERPDGSNFTLKIRSTKLEDSAMYFCASSESWGLLDEQFFGPGTRLTVL.

This chain connects TRBV7-8 to TRBJ2-7, with TRBD1 identical over 7 bases. The J call may be mistaken, given a closer DNA end match to TRBJ2-5. CDR1 and CDR2 from the germline V gene are SGHVS and FQNEAQ. The CDR3 is 15 amino acids. In nucleotides, the CDR3 is TGTGCCAGCACCCCCGAGGGGGCCGGAGGAGAGACCCAGTACTTC. This gives the protein CASTPEGAGGETQYF.

This clonotype appeared a few times. The rearrangement uses TRBV30 and TRBJ2-3, with a weak D call TRBD1 (6 bases). The germline V gene encodes CDR1 GTSNPN and CDR2 SVGIG (reference sequence). Deletions cut 3 bases from V and 4 bases from J, with 11 bases between. This CDR3 spans 13 amino acids. The CDR3 protein is CAWRRDRSDTQYF. CDR3 nucleotide sequence: TGTGCCTGGAGGCGCGACAGGTCAGATACGCAGTATTTT.

This rearrangement joins TRBV6-2 or TRBV6-3 to TRBJ2-5; no clear D. The V gene lost 6 bases and the J gene lost 11 bases, with 13 bases spanning the gap. The CDR3 totals 11 residues. The V gene's germline CDR1 is MNHEY and CDR2 SVGEGT. CDR3 protein: CASSDAMVQYF. The CDR3 coding sequence is TGTGCCAGCAGCGATGCGATGGTGCAGTACTTC.

The gene calls are TRBV29-1 and TRBJ1-1; D might be TRBD1 (5 bases). Germline V gene sequence: CDR1 SQVTM, CDR2 ANQGSEA. This CDR3 is 12 amino acids long. The germline V and J ends were trimmed by 6 bases and 0 bases, with 8 bases remaining between them. This chain's CDR3 is CSVGHLNTEAFF. CDR3 bases: TGCAGCGTCGGACACCTGAACACTGAAGCTTTCTTT.

The gene calls are TRBV6-1 and TRBJ2-1, with 7 bases fitting TRBD1. Trimming took 10 bases from V and 2 from J; bases not matched to a gene: 14. This CDR3 is built from 16 residues. The germline gives CDR1 MNHNS, CDR2 SASEGT. The CDR3 DNA reads TGTGCCACCGTTGATTTTTCGAGGGGGCCCTACAATGAGCAGTTCTTC. This sequence encodes CATVDFSRGPYNEQFF.

The V and J genes are TRBV4-2 and TRBJ1-5; the D is unclear. With 3 bases removed from V and 6 bases from J, the gap between germline ends came to 15 bases. The CDR3 has 15 residues. From germline, CDR1 is LGHNA and CDR2 YNFKEQ. The CDR3 sequence is CASSQIDNEAQPQHF. The DNA for the CDR3 is TGTGCCAGCAGCCAGATAGACAACGAAGCTCAGCCCCAGCATTTT.

The rearrangement joins TRBV7-9 to TRBJ2-3; weak D call: TRBD1 (8 bases). This CDR3 contains 16 residues. The germline CDR1 and CDR2 sequences are SEHNR and FQNEAQ (reference sequence). V dropped 5 bases and J dropped 3 bases, with 18 bases sitting between them. The CDR3 spells CASSQGRGQATDTQYF. The CDR3 DNA reads as TGTGCCAGCAGCCAAGGGAGGGGACAGGCGACAGATACGCAGTATTTT.

This chain links TRBV6-2 or TRBV6-3 with TRBJ2-5; D is uncertain. The V end was cut by 5 bases, the J end by 4 bases, with 11 bases between. Germline V lookup: CDR1 MNHEY, CDR2 SVGEGT. CDR3 length: 13 amino acids. The CDR3 protein is CASSVRNLETQYF. CDR3 sequence (DNA): TGTGCCAGCAGTGTACGTAACCTAGAGACCCAGTACTTC.

A remark on this clonotype: A read error may be the cause here, since a much bigger clone is one base away. This chain links TRBV7-2 with TRBJ2-3; 8 positions agree with TRBD1. The V gene's germline CDR1 is SGHTA and CDR2 FQGNSA. Trimming cost V 6 bases and J 1 base; bases outside gene matches: 12. The CDR3 is 17 residues long. CDR3 sequence (DNA): TGTGCCAGCAGAAGACAGGGGATAAGTCTAGGCACAGATACGCAGTATTTT. It yields the protein CASRRQGISLGTDTQYF.

The rearrangement joins TRBV2 to TRBJ2-6, with D unclear. Germline CDR1 reads SNHLY; CDR2 reads FYNNEI. Trimming stripped 4 bases from V and 0 bases from J, with 7 bases between. The CDR3 is 15 residues long. The CDR3 sequence: CASSATRSGANVLTF. The CDR3 DNA reads TGTGCCAGCAGTGCCACCCGCTCTGGGGCCAACGTCCTGACTTTC.

This rearrangement joins TRBV6-6 to TRBJ1-1; tentatively, D is TRBD1 (5 bases). The CDR3 is made up of 15 amino acids. Germline V gene lookup returns CDR1 MNHNY and CDR2 SVGAGI (reference sequence). Trimming left V 0 bases short and J 2 bases short, with 10 bases between. The CDR3 sequence is CASSYSGGGNTEAFF. In DNA form, the CDR3 reads TGTGCCAGCAGTTACTCGGGGGGAGGAAACACTGAAGCTTTCTTT.